A single sample is the source of the 10 T cell receptor beta chains below, sequenced in a study of beta chain features in type 1 diabetes. Study observations and caveats: Researchers report that Type 1 diabetes patients had moderately but significantly shorter TCRB CDR3s across all four CD4+ subsets.

No antigen has been identified for these receptors. The study reverse transcribed the entire isolated RNA, so it sequenced expressed TCRB transcripts. TCRdb's table, derived via immunoSEQ multiplex PCR, lists solely in-frame clones and lacks some. The sample lists almost 350,000 clones, over 7% occurring once. The sample taken for sequencing was central memory CD4+ T cells from blood. The receptors here all came from a man aged 25 to 40 with type 1 diabetes.

The sample holds a few counts of this clone. The J gene is TRBJ1-2, the V gene TRBV5-1; D might be TRBD1 (6 bases). The CDR3 is 14 residues long. Trimming stripped 0 bases from V and 8 bases from J, with 14 bases between. CDR1 is SGHRS, CDR2 YFSETQ, per germline. This CDR3 is CASSLDSGARGYTF. Written as DNA, the CDR3 is TGCGCCAGCAGCTTGGATTCGGGGGCCCGCGGCTACACCTTC.

This clone was observed a few times. The V gene is TRBV2, the J gene TRBJ1-1; D remains ambiguous. V lost 4 bases, J lost 2 bases, and 8 bases lay in between. Germline V gene sequence: CDR1 SNHLY, CDR2 FYNNEI. The CDR3 consists of 13 residues. The CDR3 DNA reads TGTGCCAGCAGTGCACAGAGCAACACTGAAGCTTTCTTT. This sequence encodes CASSAQSNTEAFF.

The V gene is TRBV10-1, the J gene TRBJ2-2; 10 nucleotides agree with TRBD1. CDR3 length: 13 amino acids. The ends lost 8 bases at V and 7 bases at J; junction bases unmatched: 4. CDR1 is WNHNN and CDR2 is SYGVQD in the germline V gene (reference sequence). CDR3 in amino acids: CASGTGEVGELFF. Written as DNA, the CDR3 is TGCGCCAGCGGGACAGGGGAAGTCGGGGAGCTGTTTTTT.

The rearrangement joins TRBV4-1 to TRBJ2-7, with D unresolved. V was trimmed by 0 bases and J by 11 bases, leaving 17 bases between them. CDR1 is MGHRA and CDR2 is YSYEKL in the germline V gene. CDR3 size: 14 residues. Written as DNA, the CDR3 is TGCGCCAGCAGCCAAGATCGAGAGGCCCCCCGAAAGTACTTC. This gives the protein CASSQDREAPRKYF.

This clone came up a few times. This chain joins TRBV11-2 and TRBJ2-2, with D uncertain. The V and J ends lost 2 bases and 1 base respectively, with 2 bases between them. Per germline, CDR1 SGHAT and CDR2 FQNNGV. The CDR3 covers 13 residues. CDR3 sequence (DNA): TGTGCCAGCAGCTTATGGAACACCGGGGAGCTGTTTTTT. Its translation is CASSLWNTGELFF. The variable domain in full, completed from reference TRBV11-2 and TRBJ2-2, reads EAGVAQSPRYKIIEKRQSVAFWCNPISGHATLYWYQQILGQGPKLLIQFQNNGVVDDSQLPKDRFSAERLKGVDSTLKIQPAKLEDSAVYLCASSLWNTGELFFGEGSRLTVL.

This sequence joins TRBV7-9 and TRBJ2-7; 12 positions agree with TRBD2. After removal of 4 bases from V and 4 bases from J, the junction contained 5 bases not matched to a gene. This CDR3 has 15 residues. Germline V gives CDR1 SEHNR, CDR2 FQNEAQ (reference sequence). The DNA of the CDR3 is TGTGCCAGCAGCTCCCAACTAGCGGGGGGATACGAGCAGTACTTC. Amino acid sequence: CASSSQLAGGYEQYF.

This clone was seen only a few times. The chain uses TRBV7-2 and TRBJ2-2; D may be TRBD2 (5 bases). Trimming cost V 3 bases and J 2 bases, with 7 bases left between them. Germline CDR1 reads SGHTA; CDR2 reads FQGNSA. This CDR3 is built from 14 residues. CDR3 amino acids: CASSFGVNTGELFF. In DNA, the CDR3 is TGTGCCAGCAGCTTCGGGGTAAACACCGGGGAGCTGTTTTTT.

This clone came up a few times. Written as DNA, the CDR3 is TGTGCCAGCACCCTTGGAAGGGCCGGCAATGAGCAGTTCTTC. Residues: CASTLGRAGNEQFF. This sequence joins TRBV28 and TRBJ2-1; D remains unclear. Per germline, CDR1 MDHEN and CDR2 SYDVKM. The CDR3 covers 14 residues. V lost 7 bases and J lost 6, with 16 bases in between.

The chain has TRBV7-9 and TRBJ2-5, with D possibly being TRBD2 (5 bases). The assigned J gene may be wrong: the sequence end matches TRBJ2-7 better. Germline CDR1 reads SEHNR; CDR2 reads FQNEAQ (reference sequence). The CDR3 loop spans 14 amino acids. The CDR3 DNA follows: TGTGCCAGCAGCCCGGGAACTTGGGAATACGAGCAGTACTTC. Its protein is CASSPGTWEYEQYF.

The rearrangement links TRBV7-2 to TRBJ2-6; TRBD1 or TRBD2 may be the D gene (6 bases each). The CDR3 length is 19 residues. Trimming stripped 2 bases from V and 2 bases from J, with 19 bases between. In germline, CDR1 is SGHTA, CDR2 FQGNSA. The CDR3 DNA follows: TGTGCCAGCAGCTTACGCCGGCTGACAGGAGGGGCTGGGGCCAACGTCCTGACTTTC. Translating it yields CASSLRRLTGGAGANVLTF.